This T cell receptor (beta chain) was observed in a study of T cells of healthy individuals. This clonotype came up many times. This CDR3 is 21 amino acids long. Trimming removed 2 bases from V and 8 bases from J, with 30 bases in between. Germline V CDR1 and CDR2: KGHDR, SFDVKD. Each CDR3 protein is one row after TCRdb ran MiXCR on the 5' RACE reads. The sample has 100,000 or so distinct CDR3 sequences, 17% seen once. This chain connects TRBV24-1 to TRBJ2-6, with D perhaps being TRBD1 or TRBD2 (6 bases each). The source is a human donor in good health. The DNA for the CDR3 is TGTGCCACCAGTGATTCAGGGGACTCTGGGGCCAACGTCCTGACCTCCAACGTCCTGACTTTC. Its protein is CATSDSGDSGANVLTSNVLTF.